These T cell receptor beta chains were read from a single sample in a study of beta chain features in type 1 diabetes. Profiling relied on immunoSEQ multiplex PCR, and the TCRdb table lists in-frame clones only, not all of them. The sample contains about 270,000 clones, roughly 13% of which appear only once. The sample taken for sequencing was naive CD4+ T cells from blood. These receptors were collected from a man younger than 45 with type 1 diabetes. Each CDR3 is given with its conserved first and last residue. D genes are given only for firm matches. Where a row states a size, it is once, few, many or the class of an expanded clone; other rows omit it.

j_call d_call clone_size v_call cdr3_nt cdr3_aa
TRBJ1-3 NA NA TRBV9 TGTGCCAGCAGCGTAGGGAGCTCTGGAAACACCATATATTTT CASSVGSSGNTIYF
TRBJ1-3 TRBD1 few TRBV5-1 TGCGCCAGCAGCCCCGGGACAGGGGGAAACACCATATATTTT CASSPGTGGNTIYF
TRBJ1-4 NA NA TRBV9 TGTGCCAGCAGTCTCCAGGGGACGGCTAATGAAAAACTGTTTTTT CASSLQGTANEKLFF
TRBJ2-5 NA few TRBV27 TGTGCCAGCAGTCGACAGGCCCGGGACCAAGAGACCCAGTACTTC CASSRQARDQETQYF
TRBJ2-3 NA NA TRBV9 TGTGCCAGCAGCGTCGCTAGCAGAGACACAGATACGCAGTATTTT CASSVASRDTDTQYF
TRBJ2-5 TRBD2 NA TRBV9 TGTGCCAGCACGAAGGGCGGGAGAGGGCAAGAGACCCAGTACTTC CASTKGGRGQETQYF
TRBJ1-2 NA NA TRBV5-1 TGCGCCAGCAGCTTGGCCCCCGACATGCTCTATGGCTACACCTTC CASSLAPDMLYGYTF
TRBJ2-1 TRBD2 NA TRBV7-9 TGTGCCAGCAGCCCTGGGGCTAGCGGGAGTTCTGAGCAGTTCTTC CASSPGASGSSEQFF
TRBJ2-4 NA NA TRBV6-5 TGTGCCAGCAGTTACCGGCGGGAAAACATTCAGTACTTC CASSYRRENIQYF
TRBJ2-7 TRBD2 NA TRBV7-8 TGTGCCAGCAGCTGGACTAGCGGGAGATACGAGCAGTACTTC CASSWTSGRYEQYF
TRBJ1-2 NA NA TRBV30 TGTGCCTGGAGATTCGGGGCAGGGGATGGCTACACCTTC CAWRFGAGDGYTF
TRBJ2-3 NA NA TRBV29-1 TGCAGCTCCAGACTCAACACAGATACGCAGTATTTT CSSRLNTDTQYF
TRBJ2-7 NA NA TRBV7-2 TGTGCCAGCAGCCAGGGGCCCGGAGCCGAGCAGTACTTC CASSQGPGAEQYF
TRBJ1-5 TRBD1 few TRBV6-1 TGTGCCAGCAGTGCCCGGGGACAGGGGAAGAGCAATCAGCCCCAGCATTTT CASSARGQGKSNQPQHF
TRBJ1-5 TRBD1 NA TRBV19 TGTGCCAGTAGGACAGGGGGGACTCAGCCCCAGCATTTT CASRTGGTQPQHF
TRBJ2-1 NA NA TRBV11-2 TGTGCCAGCAGCTTAGCCAGGTACAATGAGCAGTTCTTC CASSLARYNEQFF
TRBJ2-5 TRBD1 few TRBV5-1 TGCGCCAGCAGCCTGGGGACAGCCTCCCACCAAGAGACCCAGTACTTC CASSLGTASHQETQYF
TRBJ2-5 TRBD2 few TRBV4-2 TGTGCCAGCAGCCAAGAGGGGGGGGAGACCCAGTACTTC CASSQEGGETQYF
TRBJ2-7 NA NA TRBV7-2 TGTGCCAGCAGCTTTGTTGTAGCCTACGAGCAGTACTTC CASSFVVAYEQYF
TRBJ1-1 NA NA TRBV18 TGTGCCAGCTCACCTCAGACAGAAGAAGCTTTCTTT CASSPQTEEAFF
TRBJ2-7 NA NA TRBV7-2 TGTGCCAGCAGCAATAATGGAGTTGGTATACGGTACTTC CASSNNGVGIRYF
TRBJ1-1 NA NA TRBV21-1 TGTGCCAGCAGAATGACAGTTGGTGAAGCTTTCTTT CASRMTVGEAFF
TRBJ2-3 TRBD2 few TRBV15 TGTGCCACCAGCAGAGATCGTCCTAGCGGGACAGATACGCAGTATTTT CATSRDRPSGTDTQYF
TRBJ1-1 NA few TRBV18 TGTGCCAGCTCAATAGATTCGAACACTGAAGCTTTCTTT CASSIDSNTEAFF
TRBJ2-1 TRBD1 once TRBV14 TGTGCCAGCAGCCAAGGGGACAGGGAGCCAAATGAGCAGTTCTTC CASSQGDREPNEQFF
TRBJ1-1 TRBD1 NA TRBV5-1 TGCGCCAGCAGCCGGGACAGCATGAACACTGAAGCTTTCTTT CASSRDSMNTEAFF
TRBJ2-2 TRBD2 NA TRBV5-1 TGCGCCAGCAGCATTAGCGGGAATGCCGGGGAGCTGTTTTTT CASSISGNAGELFF
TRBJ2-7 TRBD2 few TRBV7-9 TGTGCCAGCAGCGCGACTAGCGGGAGGACCGGCGACGAGCAGTACTTC CASSATSGRTGDEQYF
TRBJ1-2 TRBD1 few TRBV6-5 TGTGCCAGCAGTTCCCCGGGACAGACTAACTATGGCTACACCTTC CASSSPGQTNYGYTF
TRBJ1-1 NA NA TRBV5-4 TGTGCCAGCAGCGGTGTCGGGGGGAACACTGAAGCTTTCTTT CASSGVGGNTEAFF
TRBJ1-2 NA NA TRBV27 TGTGCCAGCCTATCTAGAACGGACGGGGGTGGCTACACCTTC CASLSRTDGGGYTF
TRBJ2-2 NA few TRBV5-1 TGCGCCAGCAGCTTGGTGACAACGAACACCGGGGAGCTGTTTTTT CASSLVTTNTGELFF
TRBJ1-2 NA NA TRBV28 TGTGCCAGCAGTTTATGGTCAGGGTATTATGGCTACACCTTC CASSLWSGYYGYTF
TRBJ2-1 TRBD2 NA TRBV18 TGTGCCAGCTCAGAGCCCGGGACTAGCGGGGTCAATGAGCAGTTCTTC CASSEPGTSGVNEQFF
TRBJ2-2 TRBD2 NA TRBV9 TGTGCCAGCAGCGTAGCTAGCGGGAGGTACCCCGGGGAGCTGTTTTTT CASSVASGRYPGELFF
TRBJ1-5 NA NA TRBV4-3 TGCGCCAGCAGCCAAGATCCGCGTCAGCCCCAGCATTTT CASSQDPRQPQHF
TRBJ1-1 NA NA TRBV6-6 TGTGCCAGCCACAGGCTTCTGAACACTGAAGCTTTCTTT CASHRLLNTEAFF
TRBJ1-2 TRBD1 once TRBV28 TGTGCCAGCAGTTCGACAGGGGGCAGCCTAAATGGCTACACCTTC CASSSTGGSLNGYTF
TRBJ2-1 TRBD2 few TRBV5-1 TGCGCCAGCAGCTCGTTAGCGGGCCGGAATGAGCAGTTCTTC CASSSLAGRNEQFF
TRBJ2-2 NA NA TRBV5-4 TGTGCCAGCAGCTTGGATGCAGGGAACACCGGGGAGCTGTTTTTT CASSLDAGNTGELFF
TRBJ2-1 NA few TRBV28 TGTGCCAGTGGACTCTACAATGAGCAGTTCTTC CASGLYNEQFF
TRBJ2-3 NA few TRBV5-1 TGCGCCAGCAGCTTGGGCGGGAACACAGATACGCAGTATTTT CASSLGGNTDTQYF
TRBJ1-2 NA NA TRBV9 TGTGCCAGCAGCGTAGGGGAGTATGGCTACACCTTC CASSVGEYGYTF
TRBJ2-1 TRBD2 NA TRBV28 TGTGCCAGCAGTCCCTTAGCGGGACGCCAGGAGAACAATGAGCAGTTCTTC CASSPLAGRQENNEQFF
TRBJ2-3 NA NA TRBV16 TGTGCCAGCAGCCCTCCGGCGGGTACGCAGTATTTT CASSPPAGTQYF